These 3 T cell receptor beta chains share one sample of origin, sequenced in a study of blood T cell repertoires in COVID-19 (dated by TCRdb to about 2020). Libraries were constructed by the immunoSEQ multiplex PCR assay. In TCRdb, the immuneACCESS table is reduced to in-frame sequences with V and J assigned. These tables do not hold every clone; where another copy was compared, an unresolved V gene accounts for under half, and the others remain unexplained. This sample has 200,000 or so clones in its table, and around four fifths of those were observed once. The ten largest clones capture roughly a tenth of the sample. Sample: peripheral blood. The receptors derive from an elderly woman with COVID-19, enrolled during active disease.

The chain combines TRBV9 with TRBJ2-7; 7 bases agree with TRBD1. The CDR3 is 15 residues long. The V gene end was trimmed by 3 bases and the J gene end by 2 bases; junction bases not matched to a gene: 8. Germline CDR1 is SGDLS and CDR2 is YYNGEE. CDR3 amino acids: CASSATGTATYEQYF. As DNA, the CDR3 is TGTGCCAGCAGCGCTACCGGGACAGCAACCTACGAGCAGTACTTC.

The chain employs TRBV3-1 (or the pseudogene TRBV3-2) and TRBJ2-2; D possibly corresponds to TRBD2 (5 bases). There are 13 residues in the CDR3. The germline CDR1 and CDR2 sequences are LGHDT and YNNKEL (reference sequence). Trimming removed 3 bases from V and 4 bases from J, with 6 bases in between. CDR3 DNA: TGTGCCAGCAGCCAGGGAGCCACCGGGGAGCTGTTTTTT. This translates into CASSQGATGELFF.

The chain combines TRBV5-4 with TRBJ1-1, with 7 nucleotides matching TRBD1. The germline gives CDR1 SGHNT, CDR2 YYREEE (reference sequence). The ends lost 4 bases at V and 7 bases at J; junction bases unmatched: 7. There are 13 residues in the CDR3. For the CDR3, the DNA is TGTGCCAGCAGCGATTACAGGGGCCTTGAAGCTTTCTTT. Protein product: CASSDYRGLEAFF.